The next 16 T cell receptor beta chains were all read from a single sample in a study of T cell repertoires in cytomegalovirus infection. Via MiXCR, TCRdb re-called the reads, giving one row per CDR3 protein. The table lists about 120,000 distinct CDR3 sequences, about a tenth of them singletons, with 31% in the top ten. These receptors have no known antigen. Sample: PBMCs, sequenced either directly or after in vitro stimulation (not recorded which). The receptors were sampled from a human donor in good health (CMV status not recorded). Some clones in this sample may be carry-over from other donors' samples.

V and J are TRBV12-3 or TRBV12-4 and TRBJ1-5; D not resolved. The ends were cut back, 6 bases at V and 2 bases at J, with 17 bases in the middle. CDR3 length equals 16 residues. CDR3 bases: TGTGCCAGCAGCCGGACGACGGGTATGGGCAATCAGCCCCAGCATTTT. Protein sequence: CASSRTTGMGNQPQHF.

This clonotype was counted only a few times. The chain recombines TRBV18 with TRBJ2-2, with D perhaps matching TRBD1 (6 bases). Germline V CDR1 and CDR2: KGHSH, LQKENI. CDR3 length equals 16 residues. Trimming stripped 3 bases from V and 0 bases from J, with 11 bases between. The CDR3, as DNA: TGTGCCAGCTCACCGCCGGGACAAGCGAACACCGGGGAGCTGTTTTTT. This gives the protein CASSPPGQANTGELFF.

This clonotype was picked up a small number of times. The chain's CDR3 is CSPGISGTDTQYF. Written as DNA, the CDR3 is TGCAGCCCTGGAATTAGCGGCACAGATACGCAGTATTTT. The chain has TRBV29-1 and TRBJ2-3, with D perhaps matching TRBD2 (5 bases). The V and J ends lost 8 bases and 1 base respectively, with 13 bases between them. This CDR3 has 13 amino acids. Germline V gives CDR1 SQVTM, CDR2 ANQGSEA.

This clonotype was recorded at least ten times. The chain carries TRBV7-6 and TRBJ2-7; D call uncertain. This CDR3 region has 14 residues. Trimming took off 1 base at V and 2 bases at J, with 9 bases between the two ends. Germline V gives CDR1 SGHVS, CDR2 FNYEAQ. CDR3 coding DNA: TGTGCCAGCAGCTTAGGGCCCAGAACCTACGAGCAGTACTTC. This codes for CASSLGPRTYEQYF.

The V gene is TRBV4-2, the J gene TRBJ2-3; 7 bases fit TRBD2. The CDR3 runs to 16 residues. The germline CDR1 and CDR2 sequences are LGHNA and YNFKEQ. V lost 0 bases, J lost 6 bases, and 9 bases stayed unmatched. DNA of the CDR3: TGTGCCAGCAGCCAAGATCGGGATGCGACTAGCGATACGCAGTATTTT. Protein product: CASSQDRDATSDTQYF.

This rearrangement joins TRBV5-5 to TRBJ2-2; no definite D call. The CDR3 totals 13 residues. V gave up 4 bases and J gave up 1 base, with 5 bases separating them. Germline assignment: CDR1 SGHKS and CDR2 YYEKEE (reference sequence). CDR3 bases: TGTGCCAGCAGCCACAAGAACACCGGGGAGCTGTTTTTT. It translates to CASSHKNTGELFF.

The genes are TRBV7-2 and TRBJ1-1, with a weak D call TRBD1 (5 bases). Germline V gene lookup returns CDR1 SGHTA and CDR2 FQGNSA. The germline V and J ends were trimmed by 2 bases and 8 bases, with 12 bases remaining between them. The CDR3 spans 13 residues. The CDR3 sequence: CASSLSSRGEAFF. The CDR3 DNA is TGTGCCAGCAGCTTATCCTCCCGGGGGGAAGCTTTCTTT.

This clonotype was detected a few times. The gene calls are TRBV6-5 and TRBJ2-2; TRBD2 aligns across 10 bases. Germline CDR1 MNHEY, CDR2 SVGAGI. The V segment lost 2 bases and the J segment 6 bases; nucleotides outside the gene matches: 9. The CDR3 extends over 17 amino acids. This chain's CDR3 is CASSYPPGLASPGELFF. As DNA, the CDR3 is TGTGCCAGCAGTTACCCCCCGGGACTAGCGAGCCCCGGGGAGCTGTTTTTT.

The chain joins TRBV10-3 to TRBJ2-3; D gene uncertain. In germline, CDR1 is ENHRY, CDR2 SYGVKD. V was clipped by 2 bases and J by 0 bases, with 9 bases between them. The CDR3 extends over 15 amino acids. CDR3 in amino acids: CAISEHVTSTDTQYF. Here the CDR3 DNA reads TGTGCCATCAGTGAGCATGTAACTAGCACAGATACGCAGTATTTT.

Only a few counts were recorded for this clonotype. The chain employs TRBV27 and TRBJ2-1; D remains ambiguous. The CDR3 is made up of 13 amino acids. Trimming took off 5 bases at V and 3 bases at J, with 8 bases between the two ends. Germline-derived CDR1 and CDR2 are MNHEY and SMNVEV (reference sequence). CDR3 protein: CASSAEFYNEQFF. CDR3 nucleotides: TGTGCCAGCAGTGCGGAGTTCTACAATGAGCAGTTCTTC.

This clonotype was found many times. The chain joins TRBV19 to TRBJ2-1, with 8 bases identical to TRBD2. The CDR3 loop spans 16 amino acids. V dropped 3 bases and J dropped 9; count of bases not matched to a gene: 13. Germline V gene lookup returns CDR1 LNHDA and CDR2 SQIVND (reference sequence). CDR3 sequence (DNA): TGTGCCAGTAGTATGATCGGGAGGGCCACGTTTCGTGAGCAGTTCTTC. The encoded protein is CASSMIGRATFREQFF.

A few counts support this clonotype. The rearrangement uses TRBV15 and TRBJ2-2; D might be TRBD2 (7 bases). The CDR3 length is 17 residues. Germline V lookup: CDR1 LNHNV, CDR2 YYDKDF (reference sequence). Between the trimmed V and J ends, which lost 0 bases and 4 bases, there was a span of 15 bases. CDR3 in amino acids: CATSRDSSGGGTGELFF. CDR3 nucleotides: TGTGCCACCAGCAGAGATTCTAGCGGAGGGGGCACCGGGGAGCTGTTTTTT.

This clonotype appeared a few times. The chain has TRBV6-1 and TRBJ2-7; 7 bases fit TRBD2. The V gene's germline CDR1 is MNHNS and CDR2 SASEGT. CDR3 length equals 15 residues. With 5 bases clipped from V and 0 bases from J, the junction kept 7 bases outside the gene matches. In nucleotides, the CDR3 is TGTGCCAGCAGTCTTGGGTCTAGCGGCTCCTACGAGCAGTACTTC. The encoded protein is CASSLGSSGSYEQYF.

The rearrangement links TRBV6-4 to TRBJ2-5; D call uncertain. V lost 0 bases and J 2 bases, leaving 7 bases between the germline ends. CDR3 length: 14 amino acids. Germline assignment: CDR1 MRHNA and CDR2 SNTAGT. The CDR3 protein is CASSDSFVQETQYF. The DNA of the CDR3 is TGTGCCAGCAGTGACTCTTTCGTGCAAGAGACCCAGTACTTC.

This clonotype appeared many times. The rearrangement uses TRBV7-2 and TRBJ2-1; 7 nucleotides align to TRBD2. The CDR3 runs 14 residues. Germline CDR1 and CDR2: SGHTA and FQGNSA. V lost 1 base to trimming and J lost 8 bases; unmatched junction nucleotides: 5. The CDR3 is CASSLDPAGYEQFF. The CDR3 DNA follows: TGTGCCAGCAGCTTAGACCCAGCGGGATATGAGCAGTTCTTC.

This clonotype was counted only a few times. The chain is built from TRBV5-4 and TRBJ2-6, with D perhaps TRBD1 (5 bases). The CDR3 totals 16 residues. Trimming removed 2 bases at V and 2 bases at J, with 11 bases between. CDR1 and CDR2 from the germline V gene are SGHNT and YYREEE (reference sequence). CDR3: CASSLPPGPGANVLTF. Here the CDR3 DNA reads TGTGCCAGCAGCTTACCACCAGGGCCTGGGGCCAACGTCCTGACTTTC. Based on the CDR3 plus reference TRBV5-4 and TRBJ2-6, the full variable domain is ETGVTQSPTHLIKTRGQQVTLRCSSQSGHNTVSWYQQALGQGPQFIFQYYREEENGRGNFPPRFSGLQFPNYSSELNVNALELDDSALYLCASSLPPGPGANVLTFGAGSRLTVL.